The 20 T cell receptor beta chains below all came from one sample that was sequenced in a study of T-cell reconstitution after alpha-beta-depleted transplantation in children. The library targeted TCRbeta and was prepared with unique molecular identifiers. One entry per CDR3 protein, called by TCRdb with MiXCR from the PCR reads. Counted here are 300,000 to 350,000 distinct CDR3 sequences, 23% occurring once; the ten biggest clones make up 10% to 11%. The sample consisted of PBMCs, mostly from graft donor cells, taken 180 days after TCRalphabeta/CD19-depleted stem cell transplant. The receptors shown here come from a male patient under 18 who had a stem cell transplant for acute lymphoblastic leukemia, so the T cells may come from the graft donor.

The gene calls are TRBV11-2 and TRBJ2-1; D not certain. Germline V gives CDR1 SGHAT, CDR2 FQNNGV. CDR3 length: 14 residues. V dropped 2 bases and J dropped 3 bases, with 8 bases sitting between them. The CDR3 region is CASSLKLNYNEQFF. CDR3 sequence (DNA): TGTGCCAGCAGCTTAAAACTAAACTACAATGAGCAGTTCTTC.

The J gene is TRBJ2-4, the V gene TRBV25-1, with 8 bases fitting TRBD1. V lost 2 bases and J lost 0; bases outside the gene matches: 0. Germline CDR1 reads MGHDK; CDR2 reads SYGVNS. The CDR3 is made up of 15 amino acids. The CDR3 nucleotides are TGTGCCAGCAGTGAAGACAGGGGAGCCAAAAACATTCAGTACTTC. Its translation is CASSEDRGAKNIQYF.

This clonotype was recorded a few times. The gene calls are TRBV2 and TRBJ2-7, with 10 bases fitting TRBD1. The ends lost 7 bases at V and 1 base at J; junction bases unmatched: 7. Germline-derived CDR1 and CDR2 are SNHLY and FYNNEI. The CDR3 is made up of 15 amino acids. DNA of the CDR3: TGTGCCAGCACAAGCGGGACAGGGGCTTCCTACGAGCAGTACTTC. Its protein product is CASTSGTGASYEQYF.

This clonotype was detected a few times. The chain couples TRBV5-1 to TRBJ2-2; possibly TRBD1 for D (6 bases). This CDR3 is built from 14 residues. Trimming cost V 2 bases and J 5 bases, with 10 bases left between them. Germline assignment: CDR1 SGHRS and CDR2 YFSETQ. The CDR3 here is CASSFLGQTGELFF. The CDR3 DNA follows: TGCGCCAGCAGCTTTCTCGGACAGACCGGGGAGCTGTTTTTT.

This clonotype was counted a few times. The CDR3 is CASTADRVNTEAFF. The CDR3 DNA reads TGTGCCAGCACCGCCGATCGGGTGAACACTGAAGCTTTCTTT. V gene TRBV11-2 combines with J gene TRBJ1-1, with unresolved D. V shed 7 bases and J shed 0 bases, with 12 bases lying between them. Germline values: CDR1 SGHAT, CDR2 FQNNGV. CDR3 length: 14 amino acids.

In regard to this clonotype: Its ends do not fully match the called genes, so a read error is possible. CDR3 sequence reads: CASSLAGLAGSYSEQFF. Here the CDR3 DNA reads TGCGCCAGCAGCTTGGCCGGGCTAGCGGGTTCCTACAGTGAGCAGTTCTTC. The V call is TRBV5-1, the J call TRBJ2-1; 8 nucleotides line up with TRBD2. The CDR3 totals 17 residues. Looked up from germline, CDR1 is SGHRS and CDR2 is YFSETQ.

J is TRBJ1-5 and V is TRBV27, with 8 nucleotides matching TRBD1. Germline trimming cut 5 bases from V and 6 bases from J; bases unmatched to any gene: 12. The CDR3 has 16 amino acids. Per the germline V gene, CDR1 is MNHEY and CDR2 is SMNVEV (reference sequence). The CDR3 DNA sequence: TGTGCCAGCAGTCCCTCCGGGACAGGAGCCTTTCAGCCCCAGCATTTT. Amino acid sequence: CASSPSGTGAFQPQHF.

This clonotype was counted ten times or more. CDR3 DNA sequence: TGCGCCAGCAGCCAAGGGAATGGGGGCGAGCAGTACTTC. Residues: CASSQGNGGEQYF. The J gene is TRBJ2-7, the V gene TRBV4-1; either TRBD1 or TRBD2 may fit D (5 bases each). CDR1 is MGHRA and CDR2 is YSYEKL in the germline V gene. V shed 1 base and J shed 6 bases, with 10 bases lying between them. This CDR3 contains 13 residues.

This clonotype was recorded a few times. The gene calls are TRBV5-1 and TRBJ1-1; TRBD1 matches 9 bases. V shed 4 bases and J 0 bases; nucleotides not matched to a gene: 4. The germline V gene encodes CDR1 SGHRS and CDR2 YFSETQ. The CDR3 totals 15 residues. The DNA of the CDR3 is TGCGCCAGCAGCATAGACAGGGGGGTGAACACTGAAGCTTTCTTT. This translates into CASSIDRGVNTEAFF.

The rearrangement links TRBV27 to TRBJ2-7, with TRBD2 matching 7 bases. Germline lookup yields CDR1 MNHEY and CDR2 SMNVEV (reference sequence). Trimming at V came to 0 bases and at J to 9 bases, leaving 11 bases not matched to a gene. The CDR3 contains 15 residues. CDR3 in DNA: TGTGCCAGCAGTTTATCGAGGACTAGACCAGGGTGGCAGTACTTC. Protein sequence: CASSLSRTRPGWQYF.

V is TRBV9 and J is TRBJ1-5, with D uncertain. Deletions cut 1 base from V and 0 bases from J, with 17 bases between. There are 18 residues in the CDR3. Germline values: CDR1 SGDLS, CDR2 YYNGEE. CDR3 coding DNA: TGTGCCAGCAGCGTAATTGGGCGTAAAGGGTATAGCAATCAGCCCCAGCATTTT. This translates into CASSVIGRKGYSNQPQHF.

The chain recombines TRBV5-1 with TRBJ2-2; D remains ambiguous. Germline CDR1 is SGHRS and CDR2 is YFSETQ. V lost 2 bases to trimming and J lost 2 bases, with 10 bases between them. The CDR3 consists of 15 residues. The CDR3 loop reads CASSFTAANTGELFF. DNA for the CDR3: TGCGCCAGCAGCTTTACGGCAGCTAACACCGGGGAGCTGTTTTTT.

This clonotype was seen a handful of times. CDR3 region: CASSLLTSGATDTQYF. The CDR3 DNA sequence: TGCGCCAGCAGCTTGTTAACTAGCGGGGCCACAGATACGCAGTATTTT. The V call is TRBV5-1, the J call TRBJ2-3; 10 bases are a match to TRBD2. The CDR3 sequence is 16 residues long. CDR1 is SGHRS, CDR2 YFSETQ, per germline. J lost 2 bases, V lost 1 base, and 4 bases had no gene match.

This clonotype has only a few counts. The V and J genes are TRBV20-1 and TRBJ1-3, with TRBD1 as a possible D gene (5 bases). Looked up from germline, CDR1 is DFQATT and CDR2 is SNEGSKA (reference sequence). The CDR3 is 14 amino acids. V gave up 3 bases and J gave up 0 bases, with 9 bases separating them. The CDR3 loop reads CSASRQLSGNTIYF. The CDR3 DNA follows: TGCAGTGCTAGCCGACAGCTCTCTGGAAACACCATATATTTT.

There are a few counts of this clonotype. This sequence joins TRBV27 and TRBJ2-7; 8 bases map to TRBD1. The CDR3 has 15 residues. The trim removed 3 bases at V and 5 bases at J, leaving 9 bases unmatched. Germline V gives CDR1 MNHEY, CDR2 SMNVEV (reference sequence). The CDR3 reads CASSLVQGALNEQYF. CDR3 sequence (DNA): TGTGCCAGCAGTTTGGTCCAGGGGGCATTAAACGAGCAGTACTTC.

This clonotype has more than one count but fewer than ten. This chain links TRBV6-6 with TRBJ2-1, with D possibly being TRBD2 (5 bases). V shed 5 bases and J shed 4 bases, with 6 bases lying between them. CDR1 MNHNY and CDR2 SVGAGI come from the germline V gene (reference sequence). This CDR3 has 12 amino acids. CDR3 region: CASSREYNEQFF. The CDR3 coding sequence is TGTGCCAGCAGTCGGGAATACAATGAGCAGTTCTTC.

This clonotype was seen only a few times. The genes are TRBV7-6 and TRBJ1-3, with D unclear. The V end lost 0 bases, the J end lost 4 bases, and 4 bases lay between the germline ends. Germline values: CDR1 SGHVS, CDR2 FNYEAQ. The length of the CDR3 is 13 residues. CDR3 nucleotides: TGTGCCAGCAGCTTAGCCAGGGGAAACACCATATATTTT. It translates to CASSLARGNTIYF.

CDR3 sequence (DNA): TGTGCCAGCTCACCACCAAAACAGACCAGCTCCTACGAGCAGTACTTC. Its protein is CASSPPKQTSSYEQYF. V usage is TRBV18 and J usage is TRBJ2-7, with D unresolved. The V end was cut by 0 bases, the J end by 0 bases, with 12 bases between. CDR3 length: 16 residues. Germline-derived CDR1 and CDR2 are KGHSH and LQKENI.

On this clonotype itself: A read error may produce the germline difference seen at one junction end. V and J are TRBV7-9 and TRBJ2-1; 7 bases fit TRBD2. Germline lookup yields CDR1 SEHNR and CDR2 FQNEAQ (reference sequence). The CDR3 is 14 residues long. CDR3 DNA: TGTCCCAGCAGCTTTTGGGAGGGACCAAATGAGCAGTTCTTC. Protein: CPSSFWEGPNEQFF.

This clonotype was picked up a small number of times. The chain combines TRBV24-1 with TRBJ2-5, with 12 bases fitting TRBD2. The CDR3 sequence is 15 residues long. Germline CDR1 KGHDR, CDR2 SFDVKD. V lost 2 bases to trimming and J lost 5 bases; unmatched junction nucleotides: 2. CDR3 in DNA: TGTGCCACCAGTGATTCCGGGACTAGCGGGGAGACCCAGTACTTC. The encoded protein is CATSDSGTSGETQYF.